This section outlines one T cell receptor (beta chain) sequence together with its context. Its antigen is not known. Relative to the germline gene, one junction end is altered; a read error may explain this. Cultured CD4+ T cell DNA was sequenced using the Oncomine TCR Beta short-read assay. From the PCR reads, TCRdb called clonotypes with MiXCR, one entry per CDR3 protein. The table has approximately 16,000 distinct CDR3 sequences, around 72% seen once. The record originates from a study of vaccination and CD4 T cells after COVID-19. Study-wide background: The cells in question were stimulated using overlapping spike peptides derived from SARS-CoV-2, HCoV-NL63, HCoV-OC43 and HCoV-229E.

The germline gives CDR1 DFQATT, CDR2 SNEGSKA (reference sequence). The length of the CDR3 is 13 residues. Study-wide points: Among reactive clones from convalescent patients, a median roughly 85% appeared only post-vaccination. Counts of SARS-CoV-2-reactive clonotypes had a median that went from around 20 to 38, a nonsignificant change.

Sample treatment: approximately 9-day PBMC culture with coronavirus spike peptide pools or control peptides (ViraFEST assay). T cells were expanded with peptide pools, and expanded clonotypes were identified by TCR sequencing. This chain uses TRBV20-1 with TRBJ2-7; 8 bases agree with TRBD1. This clonotype originated in a human donor who received a COVID-19 vaccine. The sample consisted of CD4+ T cells from blood, cultured in vitro, taken after SARS-CoV-2 vaccination. The CDR3 bases are TGCAGTGCTACCGGGACAGGAAGGCTAGGTCAGCACTTC. Residues: CSATGTGRLGQHF.